This T cell receptor beta chain was recorded in a study of PD-L1 blockade in urothelial cancer. At the level of the study: Men with urothelial cancer arising in the bladder made up most of the 29 patients. When blood samples were assessed, the median T cell count was 141,255.

Clones were sequenced by immunoSEQ multiplex PCR, and TCRdb holds only the in-frame ones, with some missing. The sample consists of more than 95,000 clones, around 89% of them appearing once. Regarding time point: peripheral blood 6 weeks after treatment start. CDR1 MDHEN and CDR2 SYDVKM come from the germline V gene. V gave up 5 bases and J gave up 5 bases; unmatched junction bases: 9. The CDR3 has 15 residues. This clonotype originated in a man aged 55-75 years with urothelial cancer. The rearrangement joins TRBV28 to TRBJ2-7, with 10 bases identical to TRBD1. The input for sequencing was PBMCs, taken around atezolizumab (anti-PD-L1) treatment. The CDR3 DNA reads TGTGCCAGCAGTGATCCGGGACAGGGGATCCACGAGCAGTACTTC. Its translation: CASSDPGQGIHEQYF.